The rows below give T cell receptor beta chains drawn from one sample of a study of vaccination and CD4 T cells after COVID-19. The antigens these receptors bind are not known. In TCRdb, the PCR reads were re-called with MiXCR into one record per CDR3 protein. The sample lists several thousand distinct CDR3 sequences, 30% occurring once. Sequences were derived from CD4+ T cells from blood, cultured in vitro, sampled after SARS-CoV-2 vaccination. The origin of the receptors is a human donor who had recovered from COVID-19. Both conserved end residues are part of each CDR3.

CDR3 protein: CASSYSAGMGSPLHF
V gene: TRBV6-5

CDR3 protein: CASSLVGGHTEAFF
V gene: TRBV7-9

CDR3 protein: CASSFGQGALQQYF
V gene: TRBV7-2

CDR3 protein: CASSLSTGRDEAFF
V gene: TRBV7-6

CDR3 protein: CASSLAQGVKWVQETQYF
V gene: TRBV5-5

CDR3 protein: CSVGRTGGSYNEQFF
V gene: TRBV29-1

CDR3 protein: CASSLDRDRGAQYF
V gene: TRBV27

CDR3 protein: CAIMGQGRTEAFF
V gene: TRBV10-3

CDR3 protein: CSATRVGSIAFF
V gene: TRBV20-1

CDR3 protein: CASSLGGGTEQFF
V gene: TRBV7-9